What follows are 8 T cell receptor beta chains derived from one specimen sequenced in a study of cytomegalovirus exposure and HLA in healthy donors. The primer mix had 60 Vbeta and 13 Jbeta primers. This table comes from immunoSEQ multiplex PCR, and its TCRdb copy is limited to in-frame clones, with some not included. The table includes 150,000 to 250,000 clones, 70% to 85% detected once. Specimen: PBMCs. The receptors were sampled from a boy between 2 and 15 years old in good health and CMV-seronegative.

The chain joins TRBV27 to TRBJ1-4; TRBD1 might be the D (6 bases). CDR1 and CDR2 (germline): MNHEY, SMNVEV (reference sequence). The ends were cut back, 5 bases at V and 0 bases at J, with 10 bases in the middle. This CDR3 comprises 15 residues. CDR3 sequence: CASSPQGPTNEKLFF. CDR3 DNA sequence: TGTGCCAGCAGTCCTCAGGGGCCAACTAATGAAAAACTGTTTTTT. Full variable domain (outside the CDR3, taken from reference TRBV27 and TRBJ1-4): EAQVTQNPRYLITVTGKKLTVTCSQNMNHEYMSWYRQDPGLGLRQIYYSMNVEVTDKGDVPEGYKVSRKEKRNFPLILESPSPNQTSLYFCASSPQGPTNEKLFFGSGTQLSVL.

This clone is a singleton in its sample. The chain uses TRBV2 and TRBJ1-2; D remains unclear. This CDR3 contains 14 residues. Trimming removed 0 bases from V and 6 bases from J, with 11 bases in between. CDR1 and CDR2 from the germline V gene are SNHLY and FYNNEI. CDR3: CASSEAGPFDGYTF. CDR3 bases: TGTGCCAGCAGTGAAGCGGGCCCCTTTGATGGCTACACCTTC.

The chain couples TRBV4-1 to TRBJ1-6; D might be TRBD1 (6 bases). With 5 bases removed from V and 12 bases from J, the gap between germline ends came to 11 bases. Per the germline V gene, CDR1 is MGHRA and CDR2 is YSYEKL. The CDR3 loop spans 12 amino acids. Written as DNA, the CDR3 is TGCGCCAGCAGCACAGGGTTTGGACCCCTCCACTTT. This gives the protein CASSTGFGPLHF.

The genes are TRBV2 and TRBJ1-2; 10 bases are shared with TRBD1. CDR3 length: 12 amino acids. Losses at the gene ends were 4 bases for V and 7 bases for J; bases not matched to a gene: 0. The germline CDR1 and CDR2 sequences are SNHLY and FYNNEI. CDR3 nucleotide sequence: TGTGCCAGCAGTGGGACAGGGGGTGGCTACACCTTC. Its protein is CASSGTGGGYTF.

The CDR3 coding sequence is TGCGCCAGCAGCCAAGACCCGACGGGTGAAGCTTTCTTT. Its translation: CASSQDPTGEAFF. The rearrangement joins TRBV4-3 to TRBJ1-1; D is unclear. The CDR3 spans 13 residues. V gave up 0 bases and J gave up 7 bases, with 9 bases separating them. Germline V lookup: CDR1 LGHNA, CDR2 YSLEER.

The V gene is TRBV7-2, the J gene TRBJ2-3, with D hard to call. Trimming removed 2 bases at V and 0 bases at J, with 12 bases between. Germline V gene sequence: CDR1 SGHTA, CDR2 FQGNSA. CDR3 length equals 16 residues. The CDR3 region is CASSLLSQTSTDTQYF. The CDR3 nucleotides are TGTGCCAGCAGCTTATTATCGCAGACAAGCACAGATACGCAGTATTTT. Filled out from reference TRBV7-2 and TRBJ2-3, the complete variable domain reads GAGVSQSPSNKVTEKGKDVELRCDPISGHTALYWYRQSLGQGLEFLIYFQGNSAPDKSGLPSDRFSAERTGGSVSTLTIQRTQQEDSAVYLCASSLLSQTSTDTQYFGPGTRLTVL.

V and J are TRBV7-9 and TRBJ1-2; D gene ambiguous. The CDR3 loop spans 16 amino acids. V gave up 5 bases and J gave up 0 bases, with 16 bases separating them. CDR1 and CDR2 (germline): SEHNR, FQNEAQ (reference sequence). The CDR3 sequence is CASSPRVYETNYGYTF. CDR3 nucleotide sequence: TGTGCCAGCAGCCCCCGAGTGTACGAGACTAACTATGGCTACACCTTC.

J is TRBJ2-5 and V is TRBV6-1, with 9 nucleotides matching TRBD1. The tail of the sequence fits TRBJ2-7 better, so the J call may be wrong. The CDR3 has 14 residues. Germline V gene sequence: CDR1 MNHNS, CDR2 SASEGT. DNA for the CDR3: TGTGCCAGCAGGGTGCCGGGACAGGGATACGAGCAGTACTTC. Translated: CASRVPGQGYEQYF.